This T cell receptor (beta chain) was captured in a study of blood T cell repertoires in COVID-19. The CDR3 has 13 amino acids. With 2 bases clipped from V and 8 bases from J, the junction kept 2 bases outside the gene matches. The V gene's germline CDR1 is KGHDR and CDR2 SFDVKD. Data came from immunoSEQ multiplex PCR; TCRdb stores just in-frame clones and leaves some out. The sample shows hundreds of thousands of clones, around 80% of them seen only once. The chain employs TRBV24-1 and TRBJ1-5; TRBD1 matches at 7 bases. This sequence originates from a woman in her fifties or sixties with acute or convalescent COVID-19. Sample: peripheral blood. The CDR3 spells CATSDSDRKPQHF. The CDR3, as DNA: TGTGCCACCAGTGATTCGGACAGGAAGCCCCAGCATTTT.